The 16 T cell receptor beta chains listed next were all sequenced from one sample in a study of blood T cells in healthy people across ages. The second PCR ran about 6 to 11 cycles with a sample-barcoded 5' primer and J-beta primers. Via MiXCR, TCRdb re-called the 5' RACE reads, giving one row per CDR3 protein. The data show some 880,000 distinct CDR3 sequences, 36% seen once. The material sequenced was blood. The receptor set was obtained from a man younger than 35 in good health.

This chain connects TRBV3-1 to TRBJ2-3, with 11 nucleotides matching TRBD2. Losses at the gene ends were 4 bases for V and 6 bases for J; bases not matched to a gene: 9. Germline V gene data show CDR1 as LGHDT and CDR2 as YNNKEL (reference sequence). There are 16 residues in the CDR3. DNA of the CDR3: TGTGCCAGCAGCCCCCTTAGCGGGGGGGCTAGGGATACGCAGTATTTT. Amino acids: CASSPLSGGARDTQYF.

The V gene is TRBV20-1, the J gene TRBJ2-5; 10 bases are a match to TRBD1. Trimming at V came to 4 bases and at J to 1 base, leaving 15 bases not matched to a gene. The CDR3 has 18 amino acids. The germline gives CDR1 DFQATT, CDR2 SNEGSKA (reference sequence). The CDR3 loop reads CSAKDGQGGSTFQETQYF. The CDR3 DNA follows: TGCAGTGCTAAAGACGGACAGGGGGGATCCACCTTCCAAGAGACCCAGTACTTC.

The chain couples TRBV5-1 to TRBJ2-5, with D possibly being TRBD1 (5 bases). V shed 4 bases and J shed 5 bases, with 15 bases lying between them. The CDR3 totals 14 residues. CDR1 and CDR2 (germline): SGHRS, YFSETQ. The CDR3 protein is CASSLSRERETQYF. The DNA for the CDR3 is TGCGCCAGCAGCCTCAGCAGGGAAAGGGAGACCCAGTACTTC. The variable domain in full, with the rest retrieved from reference TRBV5-1 and TRBJ2-5, is KAGVTQTPRYLIKTRGQQVTLSCSPISGHRSVSWYQQTPGQGLQFLFEYFSETQRNKGNFPGRFSGRQFSNSRSEMNVSTLELGDSALYLCASSLSRERETQYFGPGTRLLVL.

This clonotype was seen a few times. This chain connects TRBV12-3 or TRBV12-4 to TRBJ1-5, with D perhaps TRBD1 (5 bases). The CDR3 consists of 16 residues. V lost 3 bases to trimming and J lost 7 bases, with 19 bases between them. The CDR3: CASSFGSARGLQPQHF. For the CDR3, the DNA is TGTGCCAGCAGTTTCGGGTCCGCCCGGGGGTTGCAGCCCCAGCATTTT.

This clonotype was picked up a small number of times. The CDR3 DNA sequence: TGTGCCAGCAGTTCACGCCCGACTACCCCTAGCACAGATACGCAGTATTTT. Its translation is CASSSRPTTPSTDTQYF. The chain carries TRBV6-5 and TRBJ2-3, with a weak D call TRBD2 (5 bases). Germline CDR1 MNHEY, CDR2 SVGAGI. The V end was cut by 4 bases, the J end by 0 bases, with 17 bases between. The CDR3 length is 17 residues.

Comments on this clonotype: This could be a read error, since a much larger clone is one nucleotide away. It is unclear where the CDR3 begins or ends on the DNA, so no DNA is shown, and the CDR3 is as TCRdb lists it. The J gene is TRBJ2-7, the V gene TRBV20-1. Looked up from germline, CDR1 is DFQATT and CDR2 is SNEGSKA (reference sequence). Including both end residues, the CDR3 is 21 amino acids long. The CDR3 spells CSARASTPTSSTSWWSYEQYF.

The gene calls are TRBV3-1 and TRBJ2-2, with D tentatively TRBD2 (6 bases). The CDR3 length is 16 residues. The V end was cut by 5 bases, the J end by 2 bases, with 15 bases between. The germline V gene has CDR1 LGHDT and CDR2 YNNKEL (reference sequence). CDR3 in DNA: TGTGCCAGCAGCGTCCGGGGGACCCTTAACACCGGGGAGCTGTTTTTT. Its translation is CASSVRGTLNTGELFF. Combining the CDR3 with reference TRBV3-1 and TRBJ2-2 gives the whole variable domain DTAVSQTPKYLVTQMGNDKSIKCEQNLGHDTMYWYKQDSKKFLKIMFSYNNKELIINETVPNRFSPKSPDKAHLNLHINSLELGDSAVYFCASSVRGTLNTGELFFGEGSRLTVL.

This clonotype was detected a few times. The CDR3 loop reads CATSMGSSYNEQFF. CDR3 sequence (DNA): TGTGCCACCAGCATGGGCTCCTCCTACAATGAGCAGTTCTTC. The gene calls are TRBV15 and TRBJ2-1; D uncertain. Trimming took off 4 bases at V and 0 bases at J, with 7 bases between the two ends. Germline V gives CDR1 LNHNV, CDR2 YYDKDF (reference sequence). This CDR3 comprises 14 residues.

This clonotype appeared a few times. The V call is TRBV4-1, the J call TRBJ1-1; 11 nucleotides align to TRBD1. From germline, CDR1 is MGHRA and CDR2 YSYEKL. The CDR3 totals 15 residues. V shed 3 bases, J shed 5 bases, and the junction held 5 bases outside the gene matches. This CDR3 is CASSHRTGGETEAFF. The CDR3 nucleotides read TGCGCCAGCAGCCACCGGACAGGGGGCGAAACTGAAGCTTTCTTT.

A few counts support this clonotype. The chain uses TRBV7-2 and TRBJ2-1; 14 bases are shared with TRBD2. This CDR3 spans 15 amino acids. With V trimmed by 5 bases and J by 10 bases, 7 bases remained unmatched. In germline, CDR1 is SGHTA, CDR2 FQGNSA. CDR3 sequence: CASSQTSGGAVEQFF. The CDR3 DNA follows: TGTGCCAGCAGCCAGACTAGCGGGGGGGCCGTCGAGCAGTTCTTC. The full variable domain, its missing parts supplied by reference TRBV7-2 and TRBJ2-1, is GAGVSQSPSNKVTEKGKDVELRCDPISGHTALYWYRQSLGQGLEFLIYFQGNSAPDKSGLPSDRFSAERTGGSVSTLTIQRTQQEDSAVYLCASSQTSGGAVEQFFGPGTRLTVL.

This clonotype has more than one count but fewer than ten. CDR3 sequence reads: CASSANEQYF. For the CDR3, the DNA is TGTGCCAGCAGTGCCAATGAGCAGTACTTC. V usage is TRBV12-3 or TRBV12-4 and J usage is TRBJ2-1; D not resolved. The closer fit of TRBJ2-7 to the DNA end suggests the J call may be wrong. This CDR3 comprises 10 residues.

This clonotype was counted at least ten times. The genes are TRBV4-1 and TRBJ1-5; TRBD1 might be the D (6 bases). Trimming shortened V by 0 bases and J by 0 bases, and 9 bases separated the two germline ends. Germline V CDR1 and CDR2: MGHRA, YSYEKL. The CDR3 consists of 16 residues. The CDR3 DNA is TGCGCCAGCAGCCAAGAATGGGGGCTTAGCAATCAGCCCCAGCATTTT. Its translation is CASSQEWGLSNQPQHF.

J is TRBJ1-1 and V is TRBV7-9, with D unclear. Germline V gene sequence: CDR1 SEHNR, CDR2 FQNEAQ (reference sequence). This CDR3 region has 14 residues. V lost 1 base to trimming and J lost 1 base, with 7 bases between them. The CDR3 DNA reads TGTGCCAGCAGCTTAGTTATGGGGAACACTGAAGCTTTCTTT. Encoded protein: CASSLVMGNTEAFF.

This clonotype was seen a few times. The chain recombines TRBV7-2 with TRBJ2-7, with 8 bases that match TRBD2. The CDR3 runs 14 residues. CDR1 is SGHTA and CDR2 is FQGNSA in the germline V gene. V shed 3 bases and J 3 bases; nucleotides not matched to a gene: 4. CDR3 bases: TGTGCCAGCAGCTTTTCGGGGGGGAGCTACGAGCAGTACTTC. Its translation is CASSFSGGSYEQYF.

The V call is TRBV29-1, the J call TRBJ1-4; D is perhaps TRBD1 (6 bases). Per germline, CDR1 SQVTM and CDR2 ANQGSEA. CDR3 size: 13 residues. Trimming removed 4 bases from V and 3 bases from J, with 9 bases in between. The CDR3 sequence is CSVGHRANEKLFF. The CDR3 nucleotides read TGCAGCGTTGGGCACAGGGCTAATGAAAAACTGTTTTTT.

The chain uses TRBV20-1 and TRBJ2-1; 9 bases are a match to TRBD2. In germline, CDR1 is DFQATT, CDR2 SNEGSKA (reference sequence). The CDR3 length is 15 residues. With 5 bases clipped from V and 2 bases from J, the junction kept 7 bases outside the gene matches. The CDR3 loop reads CSAPLAGDPYNEQFF. The DNA for the CDR3 is TGCAGTGCTCCGTTAGCGGGGGACCCCTACAATGAGCAGTTCTTC.